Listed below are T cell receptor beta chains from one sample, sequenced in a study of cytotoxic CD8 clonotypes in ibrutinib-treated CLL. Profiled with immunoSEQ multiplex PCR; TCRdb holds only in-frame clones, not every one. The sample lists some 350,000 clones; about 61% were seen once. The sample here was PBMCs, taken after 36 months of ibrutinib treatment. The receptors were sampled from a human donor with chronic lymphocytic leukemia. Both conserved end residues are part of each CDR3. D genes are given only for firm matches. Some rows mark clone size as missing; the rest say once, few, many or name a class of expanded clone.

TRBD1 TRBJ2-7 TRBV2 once TGTGCCAGCAGTGGACAGGGACGGAACGAGCAGTACTTC CASSGQGRNEQYF
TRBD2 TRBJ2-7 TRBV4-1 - TGCGCCAGCAGCCAAGAAAAGCGGGAGGGCTACGAGCAGTACTTC CASSQEKREGYEQYF
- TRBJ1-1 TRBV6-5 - TGTGCCAGCAGTAGTGAGGTGAACACTGAAGCTTTCTTT CASSSEVNTEAFF
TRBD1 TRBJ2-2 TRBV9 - TGTGCCAGCCAGACCGAGACAGGGGGTACCGGGGAGCTGTTTTTT CASQTETGGTGELFF
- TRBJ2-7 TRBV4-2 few TGTGCCAGCGCACCAGGGTTCTCCTACGAGCAGTACTTC CASAPGFSYEQYF
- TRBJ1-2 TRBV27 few TGTGCCAGCAGTTTATCGCGGCAGTACTATGGCTACACCTTC CASSLSRQYYGYTF
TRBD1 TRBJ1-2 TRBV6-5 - TGTGCCAGCAGTCCAGGACAGGGGATATCCTATGGCTACACCTTC CASSPGQGISYGYTF
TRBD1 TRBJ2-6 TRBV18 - TGTGCCAGCTCAAGTTCGACAGGGGGCGCTGGGGCCAACGTCCTGACTTTC CASSSSTGGAGANVLTF
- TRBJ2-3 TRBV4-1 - TGCGCCAGCAGCCGCAGGGAGGTTTACACAGATACGCAGTATTTT CASSRREVYTDTQYF
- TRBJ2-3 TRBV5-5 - TGTGCCAGCAGCTTGGTGGACACCACAGATACGCAGTATTTT CASSLVDTTDTQYF
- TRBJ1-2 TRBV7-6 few TGTGCCAGCAGCTTAGGTTTCGGCAGCTACTATGGCTACACCTTC CASSLGFGSYYGYTF
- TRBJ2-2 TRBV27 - TGTGCCAGCAGTTCGGTGGCCGCGAACACCGGGGAGCTGTTTTTT CASSSVAANTGELFF
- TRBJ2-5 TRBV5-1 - TGCGCCAGCAGCTTGATTACGGGTGGCGTAGAGACCCAGTACTTC CASSLITGGVETQYF
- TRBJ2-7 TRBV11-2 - TGTGCCAGCAGCTTAGTAGGAGGGTACCTCTACGAGCAGTACTTC CASSLVGGYLYEQYF
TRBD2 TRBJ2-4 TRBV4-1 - TGCGCCAGCAGCCATACAGCGGGAGGAATAGCCAAAAACATTCAGTACTTC CASSHTAGGIAKNIQYF
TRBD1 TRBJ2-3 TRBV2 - TGTGCCAGCAGTGCCTACAGGGGGCGCCTGGATACGCAGTATTTT CASSAYRGRLDTQYF
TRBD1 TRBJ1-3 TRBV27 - TGTGCCAGCAGTTCGTCCAGGGGGCTTTCTGGAAACACCATATATTTT CASSSSRGLSGNTIYF
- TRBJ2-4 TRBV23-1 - TGCGCCCGCATATCGATAGCCAAAAACATTCAGTACTTC CARISIAKNIQYF
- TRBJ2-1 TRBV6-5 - TGTGCCAGCAGTTACGGCAATGAGCAGTTCTTC CASSYGNEQFF